The T cell receptor beta chain under discussion was sequenced for a study of T-cell reconstitution after alpha-beta-depleted transplantation in children. The CDR3 totals 11 residues. V was shortened by 0 bases and J by 8 bases, with 4 bases between the two germline ends. Germline CDR1 DFQATT, CDR2 SNEGSKA (reference sequence). Unique molecular identifiers were incorporated when the TCRbeta library was constructed. TCRdb re-called the PCR reads with MiXCR, one entry per CDR3 protein. The repertoire holds approximately 210,000 distinct CDR3 sequences, with roughly 15% as singletons. This clonotype showed up many times.

The specimen was PBMCs, mostly from graft donor cells, collected 360 days after TCRalphabeta/CD19-depleted stem cell transplant. The chain joins TRBV20-1 to TRBJ1-4, with D uncertain. The origin of this receptor is a male patient between 2 and 10 years old who had a stem cell transplant for acute lymphoblastic leukemia, so the T cells may come from the graft donor. CDR3 nucleotides: TGCAGTGCTAGAGAAGTGGAAAAACTGTTTTTT. This codes for CSAREVEKLFF.